This T cell receptor (beta chain) was sequenced during a study of cytomegalovirus exposure and HLA in healthy donors. V was cut by 4 bases and J by 5 bases, with 17 bases left in between. CDR1 and CDR2 from the germline V gene are LGHNA and YSLEER. CDR3 length: 15 residues. Use of 60 Vbeta and 13 Jbeta primers characterized the PCR. Repertoires were generated with immunoSEQ multiplex PCR, while TCRdb's copy carries only in-frame clones and drops some. This sample has under 200,000 clones, with roughly two thirds found just once. Study conclusions and caveats: Earlier analysis yielded a pattern in which most TCR beta V segments were productive about 90% or about 30% of the time. Upon later analysis, HLA-associated TCR beta chains proved more clonally expanded than other, equally common chains. When analyzed later, the rates of TCR association showed variation by HLA locus, with DRB1 the most and HLA-C the fewest.

With regard to this clone: Its antigen is not known.

This chain uses TRBV4-3 with TRBJ1-2, with D perhaps TRBD1 (6 bases). The sample comprised PBMCs. The TCR comes from a woman in her 30s in good health and CMV-seronegative. This CDR3 reads CASSPYTGIEYGYTF. CDR3 in DNA: TGCGCCAGCAGCCCCTATACAGGGATCGAGTATGGCTACACCTTC.